The rows below give T cell receptor beta chains drawn from one sample of a study of blood T cell repertoires in COVID-19. TCRdb's table, derived via immunoSEQ multiplex PCR, lists solely in-frame clones and lacks some. Of roughly 69,000 clones in the sample, approximately 84% were seen once. Sequences were obtained from peripheral blood. These receptors all come from a man aged 45-65 years with COVID-19, enrolled during active disease. Each CDR3 is given with its conserved first and last residue. D genes are given only for firm matches. Some rows have no size entry. The others give once, few or many, or a class for an expanded clone.

CDR3 DNA: TGTGCCAGCAGTTATATTATTGGGGAGACCTCTGGTGAGCAGTACTTC
CDR3 protein: CASSYIIGETSGEQYF
clone size: -
J gene: TRBJ2-7
D gene: -
V gene: TRBV6-6

CDR3 DNA: TGCGCCAGCAGCTCCCTTCCGGACAATGAGCAGTTCTTC
CDR3 protein: CASSSLPDNEQFF
clone size: -
J gene: TRBJ2-1
D gene: -
V gene: TRBV5-1

CDR3 DNA: TGTGCCTGGAGTTCAGGAGGGAGTGGCTACACCTTC
CDR3 protein: CAWSSGGSGYTF
clone size: -
J gene: TRBJ1-2
D gene: -
V gene: TRBV30

CDR3 DNA: TGTGCCAGCAGTTGGACAGGGTCAGATAATTCACCCCTCCACTTT
CDR3 protein: CASSWTGSDNSPLHF
clone size: -
J gene: TRBJ1-6
D gene: TRBD1
V gene: TRBV6-6

CDR3 DNA: TGTGCCAGCCCAGGGGTCTTTGGCTACACCTTC
CDR3 protein: CASPGVFGYTF
clone size: -
J gene: TRBJ1-2
D gene: -
V gene: TRBV6-5

CDR3 DNA: TGTGCCAGCAGTCCCGACAGGGATGCCACTGAAGCTTTCTTT
CDR3 protein: CASSPDRDATEAFF
clone size: -
J gene: TRBJ1-1
D gene: TRBD1
V gene: TRBV6-4

CDR3 DNA: TGTGCCAGCAGCAAAGTGATAAGTTCTCTAGTTCAACGCGAGCAGTTCTTC
CDR3 protein: CASSKVISSLVQREQFF
clone size: -
J gene: TRBJ2-1
D gene: -
V gene: TRBV21-1

CDR3 DNA: TGTGCCAGCAGTGAATTCCCCAGCGGGGAAAACACAGATACGCAGTATTTT
CDR3 protein: CASSEFPSGENTDTQYF
clone size: -
J gene: TRBJ2-3
D gene: TRBD2
V gene: TRBV2

CDR3 DNA: TGTGCCAGCGCAGGGGGCTATGGCTACACCTTC
CDR3 protein: CASAGGYGYTF
clone size: -
J gene: TRBJ1-2
D gene: TRBD1
V gene: TRBV10-3

CDR3 DNA: TGTGCCTGGAGTTTAGGGACGGGGGGCACAGATACGCAGTATTTT
CDR3 protein: CAWSLGTGGTDTQYF
clone size: -
J gene: TRBJ2-3
D gene: -
V gene: TRBV30

CDR3 DNA: TGTGCCAGCAGCTTAGGCGTGGGACTAGCGGGGGACTACGAGCAGTACTTC
CDR3 protein: CASSLGVGLAGDYEQYF
clone size: -
J gene: TRBJ2-7
D gene: TRBD2
V gene: TRBV7-2

CDR3 DNA: TGTGCCAGCAGTGAACCCGTAGGCAGGGGCAATCAGCCCCAGCATTTT
CDR3 protein: CASSEPVGRGNQPQHF
clone size: -
J gene: TRBJ1-5
D gene: -
V gene: TRBV6-1

CDR3 DNA: TGCGCCAGCAGTCAACGAGAGACAGGGGCTAATGAAAAACTGTTTTTT
CDR3 protein: CASSQRETGANEKLFF
clone size: -
J gene: TRBJ1-4
D gene: TRBD1
V gene: TRBV23-1

CDR3 DNA: TGTGCCAGCAGCTTAGTACGGGGTGGCACAGATACGCAGTATTTT
CDR3 protein: CASSLVRGGTDTQYF
clone size: -
J gene: TRBJ2-3
D gene: -
V gene: TRBV11-2

CDR3 DNA: TGTGCCAGCAGCGGGGACCCGACTAGCGGGGGGCGGTACAATGAGCAGTTCTTC
CDR3 protein: CASSGDPTSGGRYNEQFF
clone size: once
J gene: TRBJ2-1
D gene: TRBD2
V gene: TRBV9

CDR3 DNA: TGTGCCATCAGTGAGGGGGCCGTCAATCAGCCCCAGCATTTT
CDR3 protein: CAISEGAVNQPQHF
clone size: -
J gene: TRBJ1-5
D gene: -
V gene: TRBV10-3

CDR3 DNA: TGTGCCAGCAGTACGTCAGGGGTCGGGGGCTACACCTTC
CDR3 protein: CASSTSGVGGYTF
clone size: -
J gene: TRBJ1-2
D gene: -
V gene: TRBV28

CDR3 DNA: TGTGCCAGCAGAGGAGGGGGCATAGGCACTGAAGCTTTCTTT
CDR3 protein: CASRGGGIGTEAFF
clone size: -
J gene: TRBJ1-1
D gene: TRBD1
V gene: TRBV13

CDR3 DNA: TGCGCCAGCAGCGGACTAGCGTCCGGGGAGCTGTTTTTT
CDR3 protein: CASSGLASGELFF
clone size: once
J gene: TRBJ2-2
D gene: TRBD2
V gene: TRBV10-2

CDR3 DNA: TGTGCCAGCAGCGCCTCGGGTTCACCCCTCCACTTT
CDR3 protein: CASSASGSPLHF
clone size: once
J gene: TRBJ1-6
D gene: -
V gene: TRBV9

CDR3 DNA: TGTGCCAGCACCCACCCCTTTCTCCCTAGCGGGGCGCGCCAAGAGACCCAGTACTTC
CDR3 protein: CASTHPFLPSGARQETQYF
clone size: -
J gene: TRBJ2-5
D gene: TRBD2
V gene: TRBV7-8

CDR3 DNA: TGTGCCAGCAGCCAAGATAGGCAGCGGGCGGGCGAGCAGTACTTC
CDR3 protein: CASSQDRQRAGEQYF
clone size: few
J gene: TRBJ2-7
D gene: -
V gene: TRBV4-2

CDR3 DNA: TGTGCCAGCAGGCCCTCCGGGACAGGGGTATACGAGCAGTACTTC
CDR3 protein: CASRPSGTGVYEQYF
clone size: -
J gene: TRBJ2-7
D gene: TRBD1
V gene: TRBV6-5

CDR3 DNA: TGTGCCAGCAGGGGAGACAGGGGGGCGAATCAGCCCCAGCATTTT
CDR3 protein: CASRGDRGANQPQHF
clone size: once
J gene: TRBJ1-5
D gene: TRBD1
V gene: TRBV2

CDR3 DNA: TGTGCCAGCAGTTCTATTCGGGGGTGGAAAGAAGCTTTCTTT
CDR3 protein: CASSSIRGWKEAFF
clone size: few
J gene: TRBJ1-1
D gene: -
V gene: TRBV6-5

CDR3 DNA: TGTGCCAGCAGCTCCCGGACAGGGAGTAATGAAAAACTGTTTTTT
CDR3 protein: CASSSRTGSNEKLFF
clone size: -
J gene: TRBJ1-4
D gene: TRBD1
V gene: TRBV5-4

CDR3 DNA: TGCAGCGCTGGACAGAGCTGGAAGACCCAGTACTTC
CDR3 protein: CSAGQSWKTQYF
clone size: -
J gene: TRBJ2-5
D gene: -
V gene: TRBV29-1

CDR3 DNA: TGCGCCAGCAGAAGGGGATATGGCTACACCTTC
CDR3 protein: CASRRGYGYTF
clone size: -
J gene: TRBJ1-2
D gene: -
V gene: TRBV5-1

CDR3 DNA: TGTGCCAGCAGCACGACACAAGTCAATGAGCAGTTCTTC
CDR3 protein: CASSTTQVNEQFF
clone size: -
J gene: TRBJ2-1
D gene: -
V gene: TRBV11-3

CDR3 DNA: TGTGCCAGCAGGGGTAATTTGGGTCCTAGCGGGGGCCCGGGGTTCGTGCATGAGCAGTTCTTC
CDR3 protein: CASRGNLGPSGGPGFVHEQFF
clone size: -
J gene: TRBJ2-1
D gene: TRBD2
V gene: TRBV13

CDR3 DNA: TGTGCCAGCTCACAGGACAGGGTTAGCAATCAGCCCCAGCATTTT
CDR3 protein: CASSQDRVSNQPQHF
clone size: -
J gene: TRBJ1-5
D gene: TRBD1
V gene: TRBV18

CDR3 DNA: TGCAGCGTCGCCGCTAGCGAAAGGGGAGGGGAGACCCAGTACTTC
CDR3 protein: CSVAASERGGETQYF
clone size: once
J gene: TRBJ2-5
D gene: TRBD2
V gene: TRBV29-1

CDR3 DNA: TGTGCCATCAGTTCCCGGACAGGGGCTTACTACGAGCAGTACTTC
CDR3 protein: CAISSRTGAYYEQYF
clone size: -
J gene: TRBJ2-7
D gene: TRBD1
V gene: TRBV10-3

CDR3 DNA: TGTGCCAGCTCACGGGAGTGGGGACAGATTAACTATGGCTACACCTTC
CDR3 protein: CASSREWGQINYGYTF
clone size: -
J gene: TRBJ1-2
D gene: TRBD1
V gene: TRBV18

CDR3 DNA: TGTGCCAGTAGTAGGCCGGGACAGGGACCCTACGAGCAGTACTTC
CDR3 protein: CASSRPGQGPYEQYF
clone size: -
J gene: TRBJ2-7
D gene: TRBD1
V gene: TRBV19

CDR3 DNA: TGTGCCAGCAGCTCCTCGACTAGCGGGGTACACCCTAGCACAGATACGCAGTATTTT
CDR3 protein: CASSSSTSGVHPSTDTQYF
clone size: -
J gene: TRBJ2-3
D gene: TRBD2
V gene: TRBV11-3

CDR3 DNA: TGTGCCAGCAGCCCGGGGGGGAGCCTTTACGAGCAGTACTTC
CDR3 protein: CASSPGGSLYEQYF
clone size: -
J gene: TRBJ2-7
D gene: TRBD2
V gene: TRBV7-2

CDR3 DNA: TGCGCCAGCAGCCAACAAACAGGGGGTAACACCGGGGAGCTGTTTTTT
CDR3 protein: CASSQQTGGNTGELFF
clone size: -
J gene: TRBJ2-2
D gene: TRBD1
V gene: TRBV4-3

CDR3 DNA: TGTGCTAGTGGTTTCGGGACAGCTTATGGCTACACCTTC
CDR3 protein: CASGFGTAYGYTF
clone size: -
J gene: TRBJ1-2
D gene: TRBD1
V gene: TRBV12-5

CDR3 DNA: TGTGCCAGCAGCTTAACTGGAGGACAGGGAGCGGAGCAGTTCTTC
CDR3 protein: CASSLTGGQGAEQFF
clone size: -
J gene: TRBJ2-1
D gene: TRBD1
V gene: TRBV7-3

CDR3 DNA: TGTGCCAGCAGCTATATGGGGACTCAGGCCTACGAGCAGTACTTC
CDR3 protein: CASSYMGTQAYEQYF
clone size: once
J gene: TRBJ2-7
D gene: -
V gene: TRBV11-2

CDR3 DNA: TGTGCCAGCAGCCCTTTCCAGGGACAGGGGGTAGGAGGCTACACCTTC
CDR3 protein: CASSPFQGQGVGGYTF
clone size: -
J gene: TRBJ1-2
D gene: TRBD1
V gene: TRBV3-1/TRBV3-2

CDR3 DNA: TGTGCCAGCAGCCCCCCAGGAGGGGCTAATGAAAAACTGTTTTTT
CDR3 protein: CASSPPGGANEKLFF
clone size: -
J gene: TRBJ1-4
D gene: -
V gene: TRBV7-8